This passage covers 10 T cell receptor beta chains from one sample sequenced in a study of vaccination and CD4 T cells after COVID-19. Their cognate antigens are unknown. Oncomine TCR Beta short-read sequencing was applied to DNA from cultured CD4+ T cells. One entry per CDR3 protein, called by TCRdb with MiXCR from the PCR reads. The sample contains roughly 11,000 distinct CDR3 sequences, approximately 55% of which appear only once. As for treatment: roughly 10-day PBMC culture with coronavirus spike peptide pools or control peptides (ViraFEST assay). Sequencing was done on a sample of CD4+ T cells from blood, cultured in vitro. The receptor set was obtained from a human donor who had recovered from COVID-19.

This chain links TRBV12-3 or TRBV12-4 with TRBJ1-1; unclear D gene. This CDR3 comprises 15 residues. Trimming cost V 4 bases and J 0 bases, with 12 bases left between them. In DNA, the CDR3 is TGTGCCAGCAGTTCGTCGACGGACCTGAACACTGAAGCTTTCTTT. Amino acid sequence: CASSSSTDLNTEAFF.

The gene calls are TRBV6-5 and TRBJ1-1; no clear D. The V gene's germline CDR1 is MNHEY and CDR2 SVGAGI. The V end lost 0 bases, the J end lost 4 bases, and 15 bases lay between the germline ends. The CDR3 contains 16 residues. Written as DNA, the CDR3 is TGTGCCAGCAGTTACTCGATGGTAGAGAGAGGCACTGAAGCTTTCTTT. Residues: CASSYSMVERGTEAFF.

The chain is built from TRBV7-9 and TRBJ2-6; weak D call: TRBD1 (6 bases). This CDR3 region has 17 residues. The germline V gene encodes CDR1 SEHNR and CDR2 FQNEAQ (reference sequence). V was trimmed by 5 bases and J by 2 bases, leaving 16 bases between them. CDR3: CASSPRTVRPGANVLTF. DNA of the CDR3: TGTGCCAGCAGCCCCCGGACAGTGCGGCCTGGGGCCAACGTCCTGACTTTC.

This clonotype was picked up a small number of times. In DNA, the CDR3 is TGTGCCAGCAGCCTGACTAGCGGGGGCCCTCCCACACAAGAGACCCAGTACTTC. Encoded protein: CASSLTSGGPPTQETQYF. The chain couples TRBV27 to TRBJ2-5, with 12 bases that match TRBD2. V lost 6 bases to trimming and J lost 2 bases; unmatched junction nucleotides: 13. Per the germline V gene, CDR1 is MNHEY and CDR2 is SMNVEV (reference sequence). The CDR3 contains 18 residues.

The rearrangement joins TRBV11-2 to TRBJ1-5; maybe TRBD1 (6 bases). Germline loops: CDR1 SGHAT, CDR2 FQNNGV. Trimming pared 5 bases from V and 4 bases from J, leaving 9 bases between. This CDR3 is 13 amino acids long. Written as DNA, the CDR3 is TGTGCCAGCAGCCCGGGGGCAAATCAGCCCCAGCATTTT. Translation: CASSPGANQPQHF.

The rearrangement uses TRBV5-6 and TRBJ1-1, with 7 positions matching TRBD1. V lost 4 bases to trimming and J lost 5 bases; unmatched junction nucleotides: 5. The length of the CDR3 is 13 residues. Per germline, CDR1 SGHDT and CDR2 YYEEEE. Here the CDR3 DNA reads TGTGCCAGCAGCCTACACAGGGGTACTGAAGCTTTCTTT. Translating it yields CASSLHRGTEAFF.

CDR3 amino acids: CASRGVRDRDEKLFF. CDR3 nucleotides: TGTGCCAGCAGGGGGGTCAGGGATCGGGACGAAAAACTGTTTTTT. V is TRBV11-2 and J is TRBJ1-4; possibly TRBD1 for D (5 bases). Trimming stripped 6 bases from V and 8 bases from J, with 19 bases between. This CDR3 region has 15 residues. Germline V lookup: CDR1 SGHAT, CDR2 FQNNGV.

The chain carries TRBV10-2 and TRBJ1-2, with TRBD1 identical over 9 bases. J was trimmed by 6 bases and V by 8 bases; bases with no gene match: 13. Germline loops: CDR1 WSHSY, CDR2 SAAADI. This CDR3 spans 15 amino acids. The CDR3 DNA is TGCGCCAGCGGGGACAGGGAAGGAGAATTCCATGGCTACACCTTC. This translates into CASGDREGEFHGYTF.

The rearrangement links TRBV7-8 to TRBJ2-2; 7 bases agree with TRBD1. Germline CDR1 is SGHVS and CDR2 is FQNEAQ. V was pared by 2 bases and J by 3 bases, with 6 bases of the junction left unmatched. CDR3 length equals 16 residues. CDR3 sequence: CASSLSQTGYTGELFF. The CDR3, as DNA: TGTGCCAGCAGCTTATCCCAGACAGGGTACACCGGGGAGCTGTTTTTT.

This clonotype showed up just once. The gene calls are TRBV20-1 and TRBJ2-1, with 8 bases lining up with TRBD2. The CDR3 is 15 amino acids. V was clipped by 1 base and J by 10 bases; unmatched bases: 12. Germline-derived CDR1 and CDR2 are DFQATT and SNEGSKA (reference sequence). The chain's CDR3 is CSARVLAGYDREQFF. The CDR3 coding sequence is TGCAGTGCTAGAGTATTAGCGGGGTACGACAGGGAGCAGTTCTTC.